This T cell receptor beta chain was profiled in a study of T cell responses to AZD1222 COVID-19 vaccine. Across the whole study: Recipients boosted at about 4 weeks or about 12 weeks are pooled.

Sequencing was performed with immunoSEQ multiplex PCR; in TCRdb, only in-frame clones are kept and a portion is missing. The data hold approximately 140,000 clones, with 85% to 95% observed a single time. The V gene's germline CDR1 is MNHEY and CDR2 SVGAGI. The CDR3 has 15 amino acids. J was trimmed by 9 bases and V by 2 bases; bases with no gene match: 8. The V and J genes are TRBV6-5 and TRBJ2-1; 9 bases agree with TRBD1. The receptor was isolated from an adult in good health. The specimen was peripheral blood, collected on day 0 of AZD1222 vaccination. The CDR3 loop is CASSYGTGYRGEQFF. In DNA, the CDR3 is TGTGCCAGCAGTTACGGGACAGGGTATCGTGGTGAGCAGTTCTTC.